The 23 T cell receptor beta chains in this list originate from one sample, sequenced in a study of beta chain features in type 1 diabetes. As every portion of the isolated RNA was reverse transcribed, the sequencing read expressed TCRB transcripts. Produced via immunoSEQ multiplex PCR; TCRdb's table is partial and in-frame only. The table includes about 350,000 clones, about 18% detected once. The sequenced sample was naive CD4+ T cells from blood. The receptors were gathered from a woman aged 18 to 35 in good health.

The rearrangement links TRBV4-2 to TRBJ1-3; the D is unclear. Trimming removed 0 bases at V and 4 bases at J, with 13 bases between. There are 16 residues in the CDR3. Per the germline V gene, CDR1 is LGHNA and CDR2 is YNFKEQ. For the CDR3, the DNA is TGTGCCAGCAGCCAAGATGAAGGAGTTTTAGGAAACACCATATATTTT. Its translation is CASSQDEGVLGNTIYF.

The CDR3 reads CASSSSPQHF. CDR3 in DNA: TGTGCCAGCAGTAGCTCGCCCCAGCATTTT. The gene calls are TRBV6-6 and TRBJ1-5, with D hard to call. This CDR3 is 10 amino acids long. The V end lost 5 bases, the J end lost 9 bases, and 5 bases lay between the germline ends. Germline V CDR1 and CDR2: MNHNY, SVGAGI (reference sequence).

A word on this clone: One end of the junction is discordant with germline, which a read error may explain. The chain employs TRBV4-1 and TRBJ2-7; 13 bases map to TRBD2. CDR1 is MGHRA and CDR2 is YSYEKL in the germline V gene. The CDR3 sequence is 17 residues long. The CDR3 region is CASSQPTRTSGRAELYF. As DNA, the CDR3 is TGCGCCAGCAGCCAACCTACCCGAACTAGCGGGAGGGCCGAGCTGTACTTC.

Only a few counts were recorded for this clone. The genes are TRBV10-3 and TRBJ2-3; 10 bases match TRBD2. Germline lookup yields CDR1 ENHRY and CDR2 SYGVKD. J lost 3 bases, V lost 4 bases, and 4 bases had no gene match. CDR3 length: 15 residues. The CDR3, as DNA: TGTGCCATCAGTGGAAGCGGGAGGGGAACAGATACGCAGTATTTT. It is translated as CAISGSGRGTDTQYF.

The gene calls are TRBV30 and TRBJ2-2; unclear D gene. Trimming took off 1 base at V and 0 bases at J, with 6 bases between the two ends. Germline-derived CDR1 and CDR2 are GTSNPN and SVGIG (reference sequence). The CDR3 totals 14 residues. The CDR3 sequence is CAWSDRSNTGELFF. DNA for the CDR3: TGTGCCTGGAGTGACAGATCGAACACCGGGGAGCTGTTTTTT.

This clone was seen a handful of times. This chain connects TRBV27 to TRBJ2-7; the D gene is possibly TRBD2 (5 bases). The CDR3 sequence is 14 residues long. The V end was cut by 4 bases, the J end by 7 bases, with 17 bases between. CDR1 MNHEY and CDR2 SMNVEV come from the germline V gene (reference sequence). CDR3: CASSSVRGRGEQYF. CDR3 nucleotide sequence: TGTGCCAGCAGTTCCGTCCGCGGGCGTGGTGAGCAGTACTTC.

V gene TRBV23-1 combines with J gene TRBJ2-1; TRBD1 agrees at 7 bases. TRBV23-1 is an ORF, and what it does is uncertain. Trimming took 2 bases from V and 2 from J; bases not matched to a gene: 6. CDR3 length: 16 residues. In DNA, the CDR3 is TGCGCCAGCAGTCAAGTAGACAGGGCCCCCTACAATGAGCAGTTCTTC. It yields the protein CASSQVDRAPYNEQFF.

This clone has just one count. Other DNA sequences in the sample encode the same CDR3. The rearrangement links TRBV18 to TRBJ2-7; 7 nucleotides align to TRBD1. The V gene end was trimmed by 0 bases and the J gene end by 2 bases; junction bases not matched to a gene: 1. Germline lookup yields CDR1 KGHSH and CDR2 LQKENI. The CDR3 is made up of 14 amino acids. The CDR3 DNA reads as TGTGCCAGCTCACCACCCGGGACAGCCTACGAGCAGTACTTC. The encoded protein is CASSPPGTAYEQYF.

There are a few counts of this clone. V and J are TRBV6-5 and TRBJ2-7; D remains ambiguous. Germline V CDR1 and CDR2: MNHEY, SVGAGI. V lost 6 bases and J 1 base, leaving 13 bases between the germline ends. This CDR3 has 14 residues. CDR3 loop: CASRRKVESYEQYF. CDR3 nucleotide sequence: TGTGCCAGCAGGAGGAAAGTGGAGTCCTACGAGCAGTACTTC.

The sample holds a few counts of this clone. The genes are TRBV4-3 and TRBJ2-1; no definite D call. Trimming took 4 bases from V and 4 from J, leaving 11 bases between them. Germline V gene data show CDR1 as LGHNA and CDR2 as YSLEER. This CDR3 has 14 amino acids. The CDR3 here is CASSRLTAYNEQFF. The CDR3 DNA reads as TGCGCCAGCAGCCGACTCACGGCTTACAATGAGCAGTTCTTC.

The table lists this clone with a few counts. The J gene is TRBJ1-2, the V gene TRBV29-1; 9 nucleotides line up with TRBD1. The CDR3 runs to 12 residues. Germline V lookup: CDR1 SQVTM, CDR2 ANQGSEA. With V trimmed by 6 bases and J by 6 bases, 5 bases remained unmatched. Here the CDR3 reads CSVAGQGHGYTF. As DNA, the CDR3 is TGCAGCGTGGCCGGACAGGGGCATGGCTACACCTTC.

This clone was counted a few times. The chain recombines TRBV18 with TRBJ2-7; 9 nucleotides match TRBD1. In germline, CDR1 is KGHSH, CDR2 LQKENI. The V gene end was trimmed by 3 bases and the J gene end by 5 bases; junction bases not matched to a gene: 8. The CDR3 spans 15 residues. The CDR3 bases are TGTGCCAGCTCACCCAGGACAGGGGTCGGCGACGAGCAGTACTTC. This translates into CASSPRTGVGDEQYF. Combining the CDR3 with reference TRBV18 and TRBJ2-7 gives the whole variable domain NAGVMQNPRHLVRRRGQEARLRCSPMKGHSHVYWYRQLPEEGLKFMVYLQKENIIDESGMPKERFSAEFPKEGPSILRIQQVVRGDSAAYFCASSPRTGVGDEQYFGPGTRLTVT.

This clone was detected only a few times. The chain uses TRBV9 and TRBJ2-4, with 9 bases aligning to TRBD1. The CDR3 runs to 15 residues. Trimming cost V 4 bases and J 7 bases; bases outside gene matches: 9. In germline, CDR1 is SGDLS, CDR2 YYNGEE. The CDR3 is CASSPRTGDLNIQYF. DNA for the CDR3: TGTGCCAGCAGCCCACGGACAGGGGATTTGAACATTCAGTACTTC.

The sample holds a few counts of this clone. The chain joins TRBV6-6 to TRBJ2-7, with a weak D call TRBD1 (5 bases). The length of the CDR3 is 13 residues. The ends were cut back, 6 bases at V and 7 bases at J, with 16 bases in the middle. The germline V gene has CDR1 MNHNY and CDR2 SVGAGI (reference sequence). CDR3 amino acids: CASSSRRAGEQYF. CDR3 DNA: TGTGCCAGCAGCTCTCGGCGAGCAGGGGAGCAGTACTTC.

This clone was observed a few times. The J gene is TRBJ2-1, the V gene TRBV5-1; no clear D. The CDR3 is made up of 16 amino acids. The germline V gene has CDR1 SGHRS and CDR2 YFSETQ. The V end was cut by 0 bases, the J end by 0 bases, with 10 bases between. CDR3 nucleotides: TGCGCCAGCAGCTTGGCCACAGCCAGCTCCTACAATGAGCAGTTCTTC. Residues: CASSLATASSYNEQFF.

The chain is built from TRBV7-2 and TRBJ2-3; possible D gene TRBD2, 5 bases. With 2 bases removed from V and 4 bases from J, the gap between germline ends came to 13 bases. The germline V gene encodes CDR1 SGHTA and CDR2 FQGNSA. The CDR3 loop spans 15 amino acids. This chain's CDR3 is CASSLWRASADTQYF. The CDR3 DNA sequence: TGTGCCAGCAGCTTATGGCGGGCGAGCGCAGATACGCAGTATTTT.

This sequence joins TRBV18 and TRBJ1-2; D is ambiguous. Trimming took 5 bases from V and 5 from J, leaving 6 bases between them. This CDR3 has 11 amino acids. Germline CDR1 is KGHSH and CDR2 is LQKENI. Here the CDR3 DNA reads TGTGCCAGCTCAGACGGGTATGGCTACACCTTC. Protein product: CASSDGYGYTF.

This rearrangement joins TRBV5-1 to TRBJ2-5; a possible D gene is TRBD2 (6 bases). Trimming took off 1 base at V and 6 bases at J, with 16 bases between the two ends. The CDR3 sequence is 15 residues long. The germline V gene has CDR1 SGHRS and CDR2 YFSETQ. The CDR3 coding sequence is TGCGCCAGCAGCTTGTCTCCGGGGGTCGGTCAGACCCAGTACTTC. Protein sequence: CASSLSPGVGQTQYF. The full variable domain, rest sourced from reference TRBV5-1 and TRBJ2-5, is KAGVTQTPRYLIKTRGQQVTLSCSPISGHRSVSWYQQTPGQGLQFLFEYFSETQRNKGNFPGRFSGRQFSNSRSEMNVSTLELGDSALYLCASSLSPGVGQTQYFGPGTRLLVL.

The chain carries TRBV15 and TRBJ1-3; tentatively, D is TRBD1 (6 bases). This CDR3 spans 16 amino acids. Trimming took off 0 bases at V and 1 base at J, with 10 bases between the two ends. Germline V gives CDR1 LNHNV, CDR2 YYDKDF (reference sequence). CDR3 DNA: TGTGCCACCAGCAGAGACAGGGGATCTTCTGGAAACACCATATATTTT. This encodes CATSRDRGSSGNTIYF. The full variable domain, rest sourced from reference TRBV15 and TRBJ1-3, is DAMVIQNPRYQVTQFGKPVTLSCSQTLNHNVMYWYQQKSSQAPKLLFHYYDKDFNNEADTPDNFQSRRPNTSFCFLDIRSPGLGDTAMYLCATSRDRGSSGNTIYFGEGSWLTVV.

Only a few counts were recorded for this clone. V is TRBV10-3 and J is TRBJ2-2; 10 positions agree with TRBD2. There are 15 residues in the CDR3. V dropped 4 bases and J dropped 3; count of bases not matched to a gene: 2. CDR1 ENHRY and CDR2 SYGVKD come from the germline V gene. CDR3 region: CAISGTSGHTGELFF. In DNA form, the CDR3 reads TGTGCCATCAGTGGGACTAGCGGACACACCGGGGAGCTGTTTTTT.

The V call is TRBV5-1, the J call TRBJ2-1; 14 nucleotides match TRBD2. V lost 6 bases to trimming and J lost 2 bases; unmatched junction nucleotides: 4. This CDR3 has 16 residues. The V gene's germline CDR1 is SGHRS and CDR2 YFSETQ. The CDR3 loop is CASIRLAGGPYNEQFF. The CDR3 DNA follows: TGCGCCAGCATAAGACTAGCGGGAGGGCCCTACAATGAGCAGTTCTTC.

The chain carries TRBV5-1 and TRBJ2-3; 8 nucleotides agree with TRBD1. Germline V gene lookup returns CDR1 SGHRS and CDR2 YFSETQ. V was pared by 3 bases and J by 0 bases, with 0 bases of the junction left unmatched. The CDR3 is 14 residues long. The CDR3 DNA follows: TGCGCCAGCAGCTGGGACAGGAGCACAGATACGCAGTATTTT. This sequence encodes CASSWDRSTDTQYF.

This chain connects TRBV19 to TRBJ2-3, with TRBD1 as a possible D gene (6 bases). The CDR3 length is 12 residues. V was pared by 4 bases and J by 6 bases, with 8 bases between. Germline CDR1 reads LNHDA; CDR2 reads SQIVND (reference sequence). CDR3 sequence: CASSTDRDTQYF. CDR3 nucleotides: TGTGCCAGTAGTACCGACAGGGATACGCAGTATTTT.